Below, 20 T cell receptor beta chains from the same sample are listed, as sequenced in a study of early T cells in non-severe SARS-CoV-2 infection. A single record per CDR3 protein comes from TCRdb applying MiXCR to the 5' RACE reads. The data contain more than 75,000 distinct CDR3 sequences, about 15% of them singletons. Sequences were obtained from whole blood. The origin of the receptors is an adult who was a healthcare worker with PCR-confirmed SARS-CoV-2 infection or an uninfected control (not recorded which).

This clonotype was seen at least ten times. The V and J genes are TRBV27 and TRBJ1-1; no definite D call. The CDR3 spans 14 residues. V was clipped by 6 bases and J by 3 bases, with 14 bases between them. The V gene's germline CDR1 is MNHEY and CDR2 SMNVEV (reference sequence). Written as DNA, the CDR3 is TGTGCCAGCAGCCTTTTTTCGATGGACACTGAAGCTTTCTTT. Translated, it gives CASSLFSMDTEAFF.

This clonotype was counted only a few times. This sequence joins TRBV7-4 and TRBJ1-1; D not certain. CDR1 and CDR2 (germline): SGHVT, SQSDAQ. Trimming shortened V by 1 base and J by 4 bases, and 10 bases separated the two germline ends. The CDR3 length is 14 residues. The CDR3 DNA reads TGTGCCAGCAGCTTAGACAGTTCCGGCACTGAAGCTTTCTTT. It translates to CASSLDSSGTEAFF.

The chain links TRBV7-2 to TRBJ1-1; tentatively, D is TRBD1 (5 bases). Germline V gene lookup returns CDR1 SGHTA and CDR2 FQGNSA. This CDR3 comprises 14 residues. V shed 5 bases and J shed 13 bases, with 23 bases lying between them. The CDR3 DNA sequence: TGTGCCAGCAGCCCTATGGGGGAGAGTAAGAAGCTTTTCTTT. It specifies CASSPMGESKKLFF. The full variable domain, in which reference TRBV7-2 and TRBJ1-1 provide the parts outside the CDR3, is GAGVSQSPSNKVTEKGKDVELRCDPISGHTALYWYRQSLGQGLEFLIYFQGNSAPDKSGLPSDRFSAERTGGSVSTLTIQRTQQEDSAVYLCASSPMGESKKLFFGQGTRLTVV.

This clonotype was seen a few times. V is TRBV5-6 and J is TRBJ1-1, with D hard to call. Germline-derived CDR1 and CDR2 are SGHDT and YYEEEE. Trimming cost V 4 bases and J 5 bases, with 15 bases left between them. The CDR3 consists of 14 residues. The CDR3 DNA follows: TGTGCCAGCAGCCGGGGTGAAAGCCGGACTGAAGCTTTCTTT. Protein: CASSRGESRTEAFF. Together with reference TRBV5-6 and TRBJ1-1, the CDR3 gives the full variable domain: DAGVTQSPTHLIKTRGQQVTLRCSPKSGHDTVSWYQQALGQGPQFIFQYYEEEERQRGNFPDRFSGHQFPNYSSELNVNALLLGDSALYLCASSRGESRTEAFFGQGTRLTVV.

This clonotype was observed many times. The V call is TRBV10-3, the J call TRBJ2-7, with D perhaps TRBD1 (6 bases). In germline, CDR1 is ENHRY, CDR2 SYGVKD. This CDR3 has 15 residues. Trimming removed 5 bases from V and 2 bases from J, with 16 bases in between. CDR3 amino acids: CAISKTGTLAYEQYF. DNA for the CDR3: TGTGCCATCAGTAAGACCGGGACACTCGCCTACGAGCAGTACTTC.

J is TRBJ1-4 and V is TRBV5-6; no clear D gene. Per germline, CDR1 SGHDT and CDR2 YYEEEE. The CDR3 runs 16 residues. V was trimmed by 4 bases and J by 0 bases, leaving 13 bases between them. CDR3 sequence reads: CASSAGDIATNEKLFF. The CDR3 DNA reads as TGTGCCAGCAGCGCGGGAGATATTGCAACTAATGAAAAACTGTTTTTT.

This clonotype was seen more than once but under ten times. The chain recombines TRBV20-1 with TRBJ2-3; 8 bases line up with TRBD2. The trim removed 0 bases at V and 4 bases at J, leaving 12 bases unmatched. The CDR3 spans 17 residues. Looked up from germline, CDR1 is DFQATT and CDR2 is SNEGSKA (reference sequence). The CDR3 is CSARDPRSGVTADTQYF. The CDR3 nucleotides read TGCAGTGCTAGAGATCCTCGTAGCGGGGTAACGGCAGATACGCAGTATTTT.

The gene calls are TRBV2 and TRBJ1-2; TRBD1 matches at 7 bases. From germline, CDR1 is SNHLY and CDR2 FYNNEI. The CDR3 contains 17 residues. V shed 5 bases and J 0 bases; nucleotides not matched to a gene: 12. Written as DNA, the CDR3 is TGTGCCAGCAGTCCGCAGACAGGGTCCGTAGCTAACTATGGCTACACCTTC. It encodes CASSPQTGSVANYGYTF.

The sample holds a few counts of this clonotype. The rearrangement links TRBV29-1 to TRBJ2-5; 9 bases map to TRBD2. J gave up 5 bases and V 5 bases, and 6 bases lay outside the gene matches. CDR3 length: 13 amino acids. CDR1 SQVTM and CDR2 ANQGSEA come from the germline V gene. CDR3 sequence: CSVHPGLAETQYF. The CDR3 bases are TGCAGCGTTCATCCGGGACTAGCCGAGACCCAGTACTTC.

The gene calls are TRBV11-2 and TRBJ2-2; TRBD1 might be the D (5 bases). CDR1 and CDR2 from the germline V gene are SGHAT and FQNNGV. The ends were cut back, 6 bases at V and 2 bases at J, with 22 bases in the middle. This CDR3 spans 18 amino acids. CDR3 in amino acids: CASRPRQRRTVNTGELFF. The CDR3 DNA sequence: TGTGCCAGCAGACCTCGACAGCGTCGAACTGTTAACACCGGGGAGCTGTTTTTT.

The rearrangement links TRBV7-9 to TRBJ2-7; 7 bases map to TRBD1. V lost 7 bases and J lost 2; bases outside the gene matches: 5. CDR1 is SEHNR and CDR2 is FQNEAQ in the germline V gene (reference sequence). The CDR3 totals 13 residues. CDR3: CASTLGQTYEQYF. CDR3 bases: TGTGCCAGCACCTTGGGACAGACCTACGAGCAGTACTTC.

The chain recombines TRBV21-1 with TRBJ1-1. TRBV21-1 is tagged as a pseudogene. The CDR3 length is 15 residues. CDR3 region: CASSALPDVGTEAFF. CDR3 DNA: TGTGCCAGCAGCGCACTTCCGGATGTTGGAACTGAAGCTTTCTTT.

This clonotype was seen at least ten times. The V and J genes are TRBV5-1 and TRBJ2-5, with D hard to call. V was pared by 4 bases and J by 5 bases, with 18 bases between. The CDR3 extends over 15 amino acids. CDR1 is SGHRS and CDR2 is YFSETQ in the germline V gene. The CDR3: CASSQSRQGDETQYF. DNA for the CDR3: TGCGCCAGCAGCCAGAGTCGACAAGGTGACGAGACCCAGTACTTC.

The J gene is TRBJ1-2, the V gene TRBV15; D is ambiguous. V was cut by 1 base and J by 8 bases, with 5 bases left in between. This CDR3 contains 11 residues. Germline CDR1 reads LNHNV; CDR2 reads YYDKDF (reference sequence). The CDR3 reads CATSRGSGYTF. DNA for the CDR3: TGTGCCACCAGCAGAGGTTCGGGCTACACCTTC.

This clonotype was seen more than once but under ten times. V is TRBV3-1 and J is TRBJ1-4; 7 bases line up with TRBD1. The CDR3 loop spans 12 amino acids. Germline CDR1 and CDR2: LGHDT and YNNKEL (reference sequence). V gave up 6 bases and J gave up 13 bases; unmatched junction bases: 8. Here the CDR3 reads CASRNTGTVLFF. CDR3 DNA sequence: TGTGCCAGCAGAAACACCGGGACAGTACTGTTTTTT.

The V gene is TRBV4-3, the J gene TRBJ1-5; maybe TRBD1 (5 bases). CDR3 length: 15 amino acids. The ends were cut back, 0 bases at V and 5 bases at J, with 11 bases in the middle. Germline V gene data show CDR1 as LGHNA and CDR2 as YSLEER. Here the CDR3 DNA reads TGCGCCAGCAGCCAAGATGAGGGGAGGGATCAGCCCCAGCATTTT. This codes for CASSQDEGRDQPQHF.

This clonotype has only a few counts. V usage is TRBV11-3 and J usage is TRBJ2-2; a possible D gene is TRBD2 (5 bases). CDR3 length: 17 residues. Germline values: CDR1 SGHNT, CDR2 YENEEA. V lost 4 bases and J lost 4, with 19 bases in between. In DNA, the CDR3 is TGTGCCAGCAGCTCCCCCGGTTTAGGCGGGCGCACCGGGGAGCTGTTTTTT. Translated: CASSSPGLGGRTGELFF.

In this sample, this clonotype turned up many times. The chain links TRBV28 to TRBJ2-1, with 9 bases matching TRBD2. The length of the CDR3 is 13 residues. Germline V gives CDR1 MDHEN, CDR2 SYDVKM. J gave up 7 bases and V 5 bases, and 3 bases lay outside the gene matches. For the CDR3, the DNA is TGTGCCAGCAGTGCGGGGGGGCTAAATGAGCAGTTCTTC. Translating it yields CASSAGGLNEQFF.

The gene calls are TRBV24-1 and TRBJ1-1, with D possibly TRBD1 on 5 matching bases. From germline, CDR1 is KGHDR and CDR2 SFDVKD. V was cut by 10 bases and J by 2 bases, with 13 bases left in between. The CDR3 is 13 amino acids. As DNA, the CDR3 is TGTGCCACACAGGTAGGGCCTAACACTGAAGCTTTCTTT. This sequence encodes CATQVGPNTEAFF.

This clonotype was counted between two and nine times. This sequence joins TRBV15 and TRBJ2-4; 7 positions agree with TRBD1. The junction had 0 bases not matched to a gene; V was cut back by 3 bases and J by 4 bases. The CDR3 loop spans 13 amino acids. Germline V lookup: CDR1 LNHNV, CDR2 YYDKDF (reference sequence). In nucleotides, the CDR3 is TGTGCCACCAGCAGGACAGGGAAAAACATTCAGTACTTC. Encoded protein: CATSRTGKNIQYF. The variable domain in full, completed from reference TRBV15 and TRBJ2-4, reads DAMVIQNPRYQVTQFGKPVTLSCSQTLNHNVMYWYQQKSSQAPKLLFHYYDKDFNNEADTPDNFQSRRPNTSFCFLDIRSPGLGDTAMYLCATSRTGKNIQYFGAGTRLSVL.